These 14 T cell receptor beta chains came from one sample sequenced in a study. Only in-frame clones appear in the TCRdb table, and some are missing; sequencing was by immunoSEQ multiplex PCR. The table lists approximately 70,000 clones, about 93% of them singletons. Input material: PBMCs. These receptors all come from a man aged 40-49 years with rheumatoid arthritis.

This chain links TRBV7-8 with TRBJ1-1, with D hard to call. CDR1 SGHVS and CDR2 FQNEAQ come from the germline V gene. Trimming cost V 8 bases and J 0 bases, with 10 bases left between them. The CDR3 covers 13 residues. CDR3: CASLRRMNTEAFF. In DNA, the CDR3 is TGTGCCAGCTTACGCCGGATGAACACTGAAGCTTTCTTT.

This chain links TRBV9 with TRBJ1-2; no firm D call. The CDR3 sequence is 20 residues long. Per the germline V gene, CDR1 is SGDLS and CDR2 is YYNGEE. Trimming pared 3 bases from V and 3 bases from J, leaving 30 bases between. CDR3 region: CASSGYRDPRGSQWDYGYTF. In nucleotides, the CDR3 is TGTGCCAGCAGCGGATACCGGGATCCCCGCGGGAGCCAATGGGACTATGGCTACACCTTC.

CDR3 protein: CSASSVIGEKLFF. DNA of the CDR3: TGCAGTGCCAGTTCGGTTATCGGTGAAAAACTGTTTTTT. The chain uses TRBV20-1 and TRBJ1-4; no clear D. Germline V gene data show CDR1 as DFQATT and CDR2 as SNEGSKA (reference sequence). The CDR3 has 13 amino acids. Trimming took 6 bases from V and 7 from J, leaving 15 bases between them.

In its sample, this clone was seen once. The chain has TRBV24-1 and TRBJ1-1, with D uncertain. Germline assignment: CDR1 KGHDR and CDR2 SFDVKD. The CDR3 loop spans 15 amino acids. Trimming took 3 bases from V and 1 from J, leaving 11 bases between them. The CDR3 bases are TGTGCCACCAGTGATCCCTCGGAAGGGAACACTGAAGCTTTCTTT. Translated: CATSDPSEGNTEAFF.

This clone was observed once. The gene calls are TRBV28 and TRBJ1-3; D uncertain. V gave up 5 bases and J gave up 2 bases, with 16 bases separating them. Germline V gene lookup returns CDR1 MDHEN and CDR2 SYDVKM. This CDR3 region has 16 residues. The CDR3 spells CASSPGGEGAGNTIYF. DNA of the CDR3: TGTGCCAGCAGTCCCGGTGGCGAAGGAGCTGGAAACACCATATATTTT.

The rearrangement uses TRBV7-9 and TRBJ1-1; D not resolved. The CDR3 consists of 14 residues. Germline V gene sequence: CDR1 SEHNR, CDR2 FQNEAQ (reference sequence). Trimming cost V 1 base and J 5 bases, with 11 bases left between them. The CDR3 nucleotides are TGTGCCAGCAGCTTAGAAGCCACCAGGACTGAAGCTTTCTTT. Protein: CASSLEATRTEAFF.

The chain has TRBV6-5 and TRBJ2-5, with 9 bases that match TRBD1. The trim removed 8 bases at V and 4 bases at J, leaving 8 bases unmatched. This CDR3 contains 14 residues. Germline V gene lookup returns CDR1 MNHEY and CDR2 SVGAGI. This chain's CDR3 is CASLDRGGGETQYF. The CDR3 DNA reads TGTGCCAGCCTTGACAGGGGGGGAGGAGAGACCCAGTACTTC.

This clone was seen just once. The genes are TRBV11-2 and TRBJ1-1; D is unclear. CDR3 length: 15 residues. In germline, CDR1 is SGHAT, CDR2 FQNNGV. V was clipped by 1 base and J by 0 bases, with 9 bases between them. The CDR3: CASSLVRVMNTEAFF. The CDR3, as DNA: TGTGCCAGCAGCTTAGTGAGAGTGATGAACACTGAAGCTTTCTTT.

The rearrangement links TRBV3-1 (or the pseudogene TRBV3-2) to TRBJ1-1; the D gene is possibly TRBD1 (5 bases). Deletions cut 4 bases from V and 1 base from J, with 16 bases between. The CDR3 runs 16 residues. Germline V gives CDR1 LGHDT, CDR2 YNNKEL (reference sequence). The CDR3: CASSRGPGRTNTEAFF. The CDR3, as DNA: TGTGCCAGCAGCCGGGGACCGGGACGGACGAACACTGAAGCTTTCTTT.

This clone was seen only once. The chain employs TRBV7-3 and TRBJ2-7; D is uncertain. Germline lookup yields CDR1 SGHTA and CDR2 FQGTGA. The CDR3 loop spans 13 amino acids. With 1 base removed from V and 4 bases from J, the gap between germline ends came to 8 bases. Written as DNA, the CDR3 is TGTGCCAGCAGCTTAAGGGCTGAATACGAGCAGTACTTC. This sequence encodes CASSLRAEYEQYF. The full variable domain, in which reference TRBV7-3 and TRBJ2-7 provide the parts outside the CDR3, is GAGVSQTPSNKVTEKGKYVELRCDPISGHTALYWYRQSLGQGPEFLIYFQGTGAADDSGLPNDRFFAVRPEGSVSTLKIQRTERGDSAVYLCASSLRAEYEQYFGPGTRLTVT.

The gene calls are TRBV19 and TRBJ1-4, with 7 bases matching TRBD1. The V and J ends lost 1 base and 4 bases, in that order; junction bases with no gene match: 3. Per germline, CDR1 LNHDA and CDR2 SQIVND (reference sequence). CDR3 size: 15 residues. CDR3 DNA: TGTGCCAGTAGTATAGCGGGACAGTATAATGAAAAACTGTTTTTT. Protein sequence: CASSIAGQYNEKLFF.

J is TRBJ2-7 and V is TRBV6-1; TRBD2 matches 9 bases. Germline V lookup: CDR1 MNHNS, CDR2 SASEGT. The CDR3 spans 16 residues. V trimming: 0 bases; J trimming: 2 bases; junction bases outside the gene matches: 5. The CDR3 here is CASSEAPSGKPYEQYF. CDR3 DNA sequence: TGTGCCAGCAGTGAAGCGCCTAGCGGGAAACCCTACGAGCAGTACTTC.

This CDR3 is CASSSGGYEKLFF. The CDR3 bases are TGTGCCAGCAGCTCTGGGGGATATGAAAAACTGTTTTTT. The V gene is TRBV9, the J gene TRBJ1-4, with D tentatively TRBD1 (5 bases). The CDR3 loop spans 13 amino acids. Trimming pared 4 bases from V and 6 bases from J, leaving 10 bases between. CDR1 and CDR2 from the germline V gene are SGDLS and YYNGEE.

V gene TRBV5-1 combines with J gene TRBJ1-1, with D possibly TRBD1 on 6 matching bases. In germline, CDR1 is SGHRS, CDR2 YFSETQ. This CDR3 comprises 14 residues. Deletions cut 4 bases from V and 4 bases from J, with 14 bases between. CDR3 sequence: CASSEQGGVTEAFF. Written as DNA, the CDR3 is TGCGCCAGCAGCGAACAGGGTGGAGTCACTGAAGCTTTCTTT. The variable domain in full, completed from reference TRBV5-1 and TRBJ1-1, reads KAGVTQTPRYLIKTRGQQVTLSCSPISGHRSVSWYQQTPGQGLQFLFEYFSETQRNKGNFPGRFSGRQFSNSRSEMNVSTLELGDSALYLCASSEQGGVTEAFFGQGTRLTVV.